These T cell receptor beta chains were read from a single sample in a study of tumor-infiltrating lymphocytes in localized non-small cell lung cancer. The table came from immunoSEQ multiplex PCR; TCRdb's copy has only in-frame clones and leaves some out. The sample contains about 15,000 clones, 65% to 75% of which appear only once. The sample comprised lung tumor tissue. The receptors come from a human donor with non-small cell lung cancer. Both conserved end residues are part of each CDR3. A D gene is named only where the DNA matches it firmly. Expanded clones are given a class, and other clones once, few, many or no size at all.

CASSDRNGYTF	TGTGCCAGCAGTGACAGAAATGGCTACACCTTC	TRBV6-5	TRBJ1-2	NA	NA
CASSLRISEYEQYF	TGTGCCAGCAGCCTTCGTATCTCCGAGTACGAGCAGTACTTC	TRBV27	TRBJ2-7	NA	NA
CAISEGLATQGTQYF	TGTGCCATCAGTGAGGGACTAGCGACACAAGGGACGCAGTATTTT	TRBV10-3	TRBJ2-3	TRBD2	NA
CAWSVGSAIRGRAEQYF	TGTGCCTGGAGTGTAGGGTCAGCAATCAGGGGGCGGGCCGAGCAGTACTTC	TRBV30	TRBJ2-7	TRBD1	NA
CASSTGLAGGQGETQYF	TGTGCCAGCAGCACCGGACTAGCGGGAGGGCAGGGGGAGACCCAGTACTTC	TRBV21-1	TRBJ2-5	NA	NA
CASSLYRNHDEQYF	TGTGCCAGCAGTTTGTACAGAAACCACGACGAGCAGTACTTC	TRBV27	TRBJ2-7	NA	few
CASSLGNRGEIQETQYF	TGTGCCAGCAGCTTAGGCAACAGGGGGGAGATCCAAGAGACCCAGTACTTC	TRBV11-2	TRBJ2-5	TRBD1	NA
CASSFGGIEVETQYF	TGTGCCAGCAGCTTTGGGGGTATCGAAGTGGAGACCCAGTACTTC	TRBV5-8	TRBJ2-5	NA	NA
CASRSVGHRQYF	TGTGCCAGCAGGTCGGTGGGCCACAGGCAGTATTTT	TRBV5-4	TRBJ2-3	NA	once
CASRRTGGNTIYF	TGTGCCAGCAGACGGACAGGGGGAAACACCATATATTTT	TRBV27	TRBJ1-3	TRBD1	once
CASREDNSPLHF	TGTGCCTCCAGGGAGGATAATTCACCCCTCCACTTT	TRBV6-6	TRBJ1-6	NA	NA
CSVGLAEYTDTQYF	TGCAGCGTTGGACTAGCAGAATACACAGATACGCAGTATTTT	TRBV29-1	TRBJ2-3	TRBD2	NA
CASSTPRGSRLSYNEQFF	TGTGCCAGCAGCACACCCCGGGGGTCGAGACTCTCCTACAATGAGCAGTTCTTC	TRBV7-9	TRBJ2-1	NA	NA
CASSRGQGRDEQYF	TGTGCCAGCAGCCGGGGACAGGGGAGGGACGAGCAGTACTTC	TRBV5-4	TRBJ2-7	TRBD1	NA
CASSVFSSGWQETQYF	TGTGCCAGCAGTGTGTTTTCCAGCGGGTGGCAAGAGACCCAGTACTTC	TRBV25-1	TRBJ2-5	NA	NA
CASNRDTTYEQYF	TGTGCCAGCAACCGGGACACTACCTACGAGCAGTACTTC	TRBV6-6	TRBJ2-7	NA	once
CSGTRGSPYNEQFF	TGCAGCGGAACTCGAGGCAGTCCCTACAATGAGCAGTTCTTC	TRBV29-1	TRBJ2-1	NA	NA
CASSQARTGAEDEQYF	TGTGCCAGCAGCCAAGCCCGGACAGGGGCCGAAGACGAGCAGTACTTC	TRBV4-2	TRBJ2-7	TRBD1	NA
CASSLAGGPYEQYF	TGTGCCAGCAGCTTAGCGGGAGGGCCGTACGAGCAGTACTTC	TRBV6-5	TRBJ2-7	TRBD2	NA
CAWGPGQGLANEKLFF	TGTGCCTGGGGTCCTGGACAGGGTCTGGCTAATGAAAAACTGTTTTTT	TRBV30	TRBJ1-4	TRBD1	NA
CASSLTSGTETQYF	TGTGCCAGCAGCCTGACTAGCGGGACAGAGACCCAGTACTTC	TRBV5-4	TRBJ2-5	TRBD2	NA
CAWSLNGTAYF	TGTGCCTGGAGCCTGAACGGGACGGCCTACTTC	TRBV30	TRBJ1-2	NA	NA
CASSRLNRAGGYTF	TGTGCCAGCAGCCGACTTAACAGGGCTGGTGGCTACACCTTC	TRBV7-2	TRBJ1-2	NA	few
CASSYRGWENEQFF	TGTGCCAGCAGTTATCGAGGATGGGAAAATGAGCAGTTCTTC	TRBV6-6	TRBJ2-1	NA	NA
CASSYDGGREETQYF	TGTGCCAGCAGTTACGATGGCGGGAGGGAGGAGACCCAGTACTTC	TRBV6-5	TRBJ2-5	TRBD2	once
CASSSYPSYEQYF	TGTGCCAGTAGTTCCTATCCCTCCTACGAGCAGTACTTC	TRBV19	TRBJ2-7	NA	once
CASSFLVGYTF	TGTGCCAGCAGTTTTTTGGTCGGCTACACCTTC	TRBV6-6	TRBJ1-2	NA	NA
CASSLGRESSYEQYF	TGTGCCAGCAGTCTCGGGAGAGAGAGCTCCTACGAGCAGTACTTC	TRBV7-8	TRBJ2-7	NA	NA
CASSVTGGTRNTIYF	TGTGCCAGCAGCGTAACTGGCGGGACGAGAAACACCATATATTTT	TRBV9	TRBJ1-3	NA	NA
CASSWTSGGGETQYF	TGTGCCAGCAGCTGGACTAGCGGCGGGGGGGAGACCCAGTACTTC	TRBV7-9	TRBJ2-5	TRBD2	NA
CASSLGRPASYEQYF	TGCGCCAGCAGCTTGGGTCGGCCTGCCTCCTACGAGCAGTACTTC	TRBV5-1	TRBJ2-7	NA	NA
CASSLPGGFGYTF	TGTGCCAGCAGTTTACCAGGGGGCTTTGGCTACACCTTC	TRBV28	TRBJ1-2	TRBD1	NA
CASSSILLGADTQYF	TGTGCCAGCAGTTCCATCTTGTTGGGGGCAGATACGCAGTATTTT	TRBV27	TRBJ2-3	NA	NA
CAISESITGENTEAFF	TGTGCCATCAGTGAGTCGATTACAGGGGAGAACACTGAAGCTTTCTTT	TRBV10-3	TRBJ1-1	TRBD1	few
CASTSMDRAPYGYTF	TGTGCCAGCACCTCTATGGACAGGGCACCCTATGGCTACACCTTC	TRBV6-5	TRBJ1-2	TRBD1	NA
CASTGTGDFAKTQYF	TGCGCCAGCACCGGGACAGGGGATTTTGCGAAGACCCAGTACTTC	TRBV5-1	TRBJ2-5	TRBD1	NA
CASSVGLAGVYRNEQFF	TGTGCCAGCAGCGTAGGACTAGCGGGAGTATATCGCAATGAGCAGTTCTTC	TRBV9	TRBJ2-1	TRBD2	once
CASSLAGAGLHEQFF	TGTGCCAGCAGCTTGGCCGGGGCAGGGTTGCATGAGCAGTTCTTC	TRBV5-4	TRBJ2-1	NA	NA
CASTYSNRDEGGYTF	TGTGCCAGCACCTATTCCAACAGGGACGAGGGTGGCTACACCTTC	TRBV7-8	TRBJ1-2	NA	medium-sized
CASRAGDYGYTF	TGTGCCAGCAGGGCCGGGGACTATGGCTACACCTTC	TRBV5-6	TRBJ1-2	NA	NA
CASSPGTSGINEQFF	TGTGCCAGCAGCCCGGGGACTAGCGGGATTAATGAGCAGTTCTTC	TRBV7-9	TRBJ2-1	TRBD2	NA
CASSLGRANEKLFF	TGTGCCAGCAGCCTGGGCAGGGCTAATGAAAAACTGTTTTTT	TRBV7-8	TRBJ1-4	NA	NA
CASSPSTQGLAYQETQYF	TGTGCCAGCAGCCCCAGCACACAGGGACTAGCATACCAAGAGACCCAGTACTTC	TRBV9	TRBJ2-5	TRBD2	few
CASSPSTDSNYGYTF	TGTGCCAGCTCACCAAGTACAGACAGTAACTATGGCTACACCTTC	TRBV18	TRBJ1-2	NA	NA
CASRVLQGSLYEQYF	TGTGCCAGCAGGGTCTTACAGGGGTCTCTCTACGAGCAGTACTTC	TRBV27	TRBJ2-7	TRBD1	NA